Described below is a single TCR beta chain sequence and its context. This sample stems from a study of shared clonotypes between healthy human individuals. On the study more broadly: For every donor, three CD4 naive, three CD4 memory, two CD8 naive and one CD8 memory plates were used.

CD45RO-negative, CCR7-selected cells formed the naive CD8 fraction, which excluded terminally differentiated effector memory CD45RA+ cells. All participating donors were Caucasian adults from Nashville, Tennessee. Germline V gene lookup returns CDR1 LNHDA and CDR2 SQIVND (reference sequence). V lost 7 bases and J lost 1, with 10 bases in between. The CDR3 consists of 13 residues. Measured with immunoSEQ multiplex PCR; TCRdb has only the in-frame clones, and not every one. The data show 500,000 to 700,000 clones, approximately 95% seen once. Material: naive CD8+ T cells sorted from blood. This TCR was sampled from a woman in her twenties or thirties in good health. The V gene is TRBV19, the J gene TRBJ1-1; no definite D call. The CDR3 region is CASTYRPNTEAFF. The CDR3 DNA reads TGTGCCAGTACGTACAGACCGAACACTGAAGCTTTCTTT. The full variable domain, its missing parts supplied by reference TRBV19 and TRBJ1-1, is DGGITQSPKYLFRKEGQNVTLSCEQNLNHDAMYWYRQDPGQGLRLIYYSQIVNDFQKGDIAEGYSVSREKKESFPLTVTSAQKNPTAFYLCASTYRPNTEAFFGQGTRLTVV.